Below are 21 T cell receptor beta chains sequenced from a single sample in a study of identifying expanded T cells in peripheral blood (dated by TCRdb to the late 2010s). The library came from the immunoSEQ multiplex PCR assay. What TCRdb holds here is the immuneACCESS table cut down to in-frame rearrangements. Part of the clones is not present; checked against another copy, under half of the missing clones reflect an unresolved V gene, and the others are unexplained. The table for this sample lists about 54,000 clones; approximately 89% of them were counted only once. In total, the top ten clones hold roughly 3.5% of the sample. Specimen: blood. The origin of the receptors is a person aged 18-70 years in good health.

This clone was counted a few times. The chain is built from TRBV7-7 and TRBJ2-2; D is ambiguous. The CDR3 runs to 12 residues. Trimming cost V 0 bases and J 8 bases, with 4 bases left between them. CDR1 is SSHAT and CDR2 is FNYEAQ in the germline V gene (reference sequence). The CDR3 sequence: CASSLAGGELFF. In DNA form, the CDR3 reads TGTGCCAGCAGCTTAGCTGGTGGGGAGCTGTTTTTT.

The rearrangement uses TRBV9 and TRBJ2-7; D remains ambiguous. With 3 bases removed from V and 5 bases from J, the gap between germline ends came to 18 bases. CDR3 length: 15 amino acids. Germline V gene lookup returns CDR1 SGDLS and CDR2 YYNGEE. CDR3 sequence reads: CASSANQALSHEQYF. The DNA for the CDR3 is TGTGCCAGCAGCGCCAACCAGGCGTTGTCCCACGAGCAGTACTTC.

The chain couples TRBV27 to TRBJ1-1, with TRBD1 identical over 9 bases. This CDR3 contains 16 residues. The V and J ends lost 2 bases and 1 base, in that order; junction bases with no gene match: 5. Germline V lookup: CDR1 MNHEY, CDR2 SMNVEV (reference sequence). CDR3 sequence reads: CASSLRGQGRNTEAFF. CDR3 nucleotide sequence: TGTGCCAGCAGTTTACGGGGACAGGGTCGGAACACTGAAGCTTTCTTT.

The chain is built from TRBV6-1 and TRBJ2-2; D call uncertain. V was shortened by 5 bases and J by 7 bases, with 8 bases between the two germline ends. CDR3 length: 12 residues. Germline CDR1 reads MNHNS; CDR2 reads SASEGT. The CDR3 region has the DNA TGTGCCAGCAGTTTTTTGGGCGGGGAGCTGTTTTTT. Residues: CASSFLGGELFF.

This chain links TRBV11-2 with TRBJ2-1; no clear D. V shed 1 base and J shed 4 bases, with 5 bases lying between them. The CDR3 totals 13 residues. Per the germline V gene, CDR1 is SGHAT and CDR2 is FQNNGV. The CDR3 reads CASSLVVYNEQFF. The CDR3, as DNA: TGTGCCAGCAGCTTAGTGGTGTACAATGAGCAGTTCTTC.

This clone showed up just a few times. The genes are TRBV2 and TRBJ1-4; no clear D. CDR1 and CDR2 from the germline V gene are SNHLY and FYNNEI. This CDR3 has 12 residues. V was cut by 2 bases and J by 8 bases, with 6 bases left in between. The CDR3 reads CASSEPSEKLFF. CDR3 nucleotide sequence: TGTGCCAGCAGTGAACCATCCGAAAAACTGTTTTTT.

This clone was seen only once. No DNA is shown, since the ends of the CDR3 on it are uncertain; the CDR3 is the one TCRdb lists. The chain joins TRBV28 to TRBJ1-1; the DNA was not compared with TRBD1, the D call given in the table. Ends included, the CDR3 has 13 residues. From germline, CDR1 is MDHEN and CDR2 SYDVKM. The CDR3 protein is CASSSGQGSEAFF.

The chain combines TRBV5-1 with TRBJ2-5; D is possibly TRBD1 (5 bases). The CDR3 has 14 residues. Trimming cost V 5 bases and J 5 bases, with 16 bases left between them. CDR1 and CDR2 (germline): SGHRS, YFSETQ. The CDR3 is CASRKDTQSETQYF. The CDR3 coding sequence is TGCGCCAGCAGGAAGGACACCCAGTCGGAGACCCAGTACTTC.

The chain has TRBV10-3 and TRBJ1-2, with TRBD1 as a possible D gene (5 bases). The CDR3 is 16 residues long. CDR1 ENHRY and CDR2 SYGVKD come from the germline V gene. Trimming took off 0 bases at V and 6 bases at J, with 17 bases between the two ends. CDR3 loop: CAISESAGIEEDGYTF. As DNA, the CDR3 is TGTGCCATCAGTGAGTCCGCAGGGATAGAGGAGGATGGCTACACCTTC.

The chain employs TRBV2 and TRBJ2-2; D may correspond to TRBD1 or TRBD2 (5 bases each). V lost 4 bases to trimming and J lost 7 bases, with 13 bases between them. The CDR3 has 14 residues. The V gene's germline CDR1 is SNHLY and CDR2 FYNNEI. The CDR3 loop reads CASSGPGRSGELFF. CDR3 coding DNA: TGTGCCAGCAGTGGCCCGGGACGGAGCGGGGAGCTGTTTTTT.

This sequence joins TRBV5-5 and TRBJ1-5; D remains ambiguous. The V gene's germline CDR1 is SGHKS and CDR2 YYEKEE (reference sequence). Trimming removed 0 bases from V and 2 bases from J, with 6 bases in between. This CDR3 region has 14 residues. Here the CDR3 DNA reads TGTGCCAGCAGCTTGGATGCAGGCAATCAGCCCCAGCATTTT. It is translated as CASSLDAGNQPQHF.

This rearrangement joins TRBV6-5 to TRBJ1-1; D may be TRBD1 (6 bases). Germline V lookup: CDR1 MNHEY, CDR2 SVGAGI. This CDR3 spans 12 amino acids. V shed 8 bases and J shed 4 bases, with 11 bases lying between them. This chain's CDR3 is CASQTGRTEAFF. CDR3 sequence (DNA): TGTGCCAGCCAAACAGGGCGCACTGAAGCTTTCTTT.

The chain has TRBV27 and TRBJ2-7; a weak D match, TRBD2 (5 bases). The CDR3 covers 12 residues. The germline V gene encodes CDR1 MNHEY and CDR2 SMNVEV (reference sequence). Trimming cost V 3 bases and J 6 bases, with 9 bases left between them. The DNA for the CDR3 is TGTGCCAGCAGTTTTCCTGGGAGCGAGCAGTACTTC. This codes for CASSFPGSEQYF.

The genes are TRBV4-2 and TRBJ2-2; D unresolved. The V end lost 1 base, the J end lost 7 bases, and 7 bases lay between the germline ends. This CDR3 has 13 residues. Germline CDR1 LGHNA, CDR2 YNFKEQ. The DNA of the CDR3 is TGTGCCAGCAGCCAAGTAGGGTTCGGGGAGCTGTTTTTT. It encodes CASSQVGFGELFF.

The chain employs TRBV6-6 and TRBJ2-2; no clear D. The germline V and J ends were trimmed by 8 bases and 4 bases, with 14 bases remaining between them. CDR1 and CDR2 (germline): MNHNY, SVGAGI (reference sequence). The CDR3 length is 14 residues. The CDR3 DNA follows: TGTGCCAGCTCTGAAATAGCTCGCACCGGGGAGCTGTTTTTT. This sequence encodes CASSEIARTGELFF.

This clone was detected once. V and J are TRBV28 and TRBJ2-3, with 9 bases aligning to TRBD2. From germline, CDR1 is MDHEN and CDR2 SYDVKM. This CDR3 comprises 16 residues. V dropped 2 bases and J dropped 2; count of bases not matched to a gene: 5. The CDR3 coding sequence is TGTGCCAGCAGTTTAGGGCTAGCGGGGTTCACAGATACGCAGTATTTT. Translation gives CASSLGLAGFTDTQYF. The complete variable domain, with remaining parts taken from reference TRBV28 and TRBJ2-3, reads DVKVTQSSRYLVKRTGEKVFLECVQDMDHENMFWYRQDPGLGLRLIYFSYDVKMKEKGDIPEGYSVSREKKERFSLILESASTNQTSMYLCASSLGLAGFTDTQYFGPGTRLTVL.

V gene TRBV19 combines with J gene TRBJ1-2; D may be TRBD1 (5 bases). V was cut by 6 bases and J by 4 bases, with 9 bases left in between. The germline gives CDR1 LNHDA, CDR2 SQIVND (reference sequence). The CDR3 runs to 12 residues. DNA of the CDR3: TGTGCCAGTAGGGACAACCCCTATGGCTACACCTTC. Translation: CASRDNPYGYTF.

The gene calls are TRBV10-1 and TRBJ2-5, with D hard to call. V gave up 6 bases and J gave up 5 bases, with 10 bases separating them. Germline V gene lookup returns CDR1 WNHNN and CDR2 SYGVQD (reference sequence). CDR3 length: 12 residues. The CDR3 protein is CASRKSVETQYF. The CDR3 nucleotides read TGCGCCAGCAGGAAAAGCGTCGAGACCCAGTACTTC.

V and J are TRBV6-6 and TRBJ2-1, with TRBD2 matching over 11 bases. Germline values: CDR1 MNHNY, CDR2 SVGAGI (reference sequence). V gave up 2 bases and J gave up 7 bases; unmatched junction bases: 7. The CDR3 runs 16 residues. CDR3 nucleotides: TGTGCCAGCAGTTACGGTTTAGCGGGAGGGGGAAATGAGCAGTTCTTC. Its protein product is CASSYGLAGGGNEQFF.

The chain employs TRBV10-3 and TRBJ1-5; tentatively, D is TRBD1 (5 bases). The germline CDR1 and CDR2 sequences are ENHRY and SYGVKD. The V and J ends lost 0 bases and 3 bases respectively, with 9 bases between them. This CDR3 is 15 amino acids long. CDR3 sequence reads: CAISESGGPNQPQHF. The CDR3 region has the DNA TGTGCCATCAGTGAGTCGGGGGGACCCAATCAGCCCCAGCATTTT.

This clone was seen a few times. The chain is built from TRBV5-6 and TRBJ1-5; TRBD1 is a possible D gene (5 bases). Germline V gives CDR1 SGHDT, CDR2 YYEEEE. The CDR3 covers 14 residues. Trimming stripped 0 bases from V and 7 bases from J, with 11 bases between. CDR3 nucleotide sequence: TGTGCCAGCAGCTTGGGTGGGGGAACCCAGCCCCAGCATTTT. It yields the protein CASSLGGGTQPQHF.